The clone carrying this T cell receptor (beta chain) was seen only a few times. The sample is drawn from a study of graft-versus-host responses after intestinal transplantation. Measured with immunoSEQ multiplex PCR; TCRdb has only the in-frame clones, and not every one. The sample lists fewer than 25,000 clones; under 50% were seen once. The CDR3 is 13 residues long. Germline loops: CDR1 MNHEY, CDR2 SMNVEV (reference sequence). The ends lost 5 bases at V and 4 bases at J; junction bases unmatched: 5. The TCR was taken from a human patient who received an intestinal transplant. The chain couples TRBV27 to TRBJ2-7, with 7 bases lining up with TRBD1. Source: alloreactive CD4+ T cells from a mixed lymphocyte reaction culture, taken before intestinal transplant. The subset denotes: CFSE-low proliferating T cells sorted from approximately 6-day pre-transplant mixed lymphocyte reaction (GvH or HvG direction). Here the CDR3 reads CASSSRDRYEQYF. DNA for the CDR3: TGTGCCAGCAGTAGCCGGGACAGATACGAGCAGTACTTC.